The present entry profiles one TCR beta chain with its context. Those who donated, Caucasian adults without exception, all lived in Nashville, Tennessee. This specimen belongs to a study of shared clonotypes between healthy human individuals. TCRdb keeps only in-frame clones here, not all; method: immunoSEQ multiplex PCR. In the table there are over 1.4 million clones, roughly 96% of which are singletons. This CDR3 contains 15 residues. CDR1 and CDR2 (germline): SGHTA, FQGNSA. V dropped 1 base and J dropped 5 bases, with 12 bases sitting between them. Input material: naive CD4+ T cells sorted from blood. Subset in this sample: CD45RA+ positively selected. The receptor was isolated from a young man in good health. V is TRBV7-2 and J is TRBJ2-1; D call uncertain. The CDR3 region is CASSLGAVRNNEQFF. In DNA, the CDR3 is TGTGCCAGCAGCTTAGGCGCGGTCAGGAACAATGAGCAGTTCTTC.